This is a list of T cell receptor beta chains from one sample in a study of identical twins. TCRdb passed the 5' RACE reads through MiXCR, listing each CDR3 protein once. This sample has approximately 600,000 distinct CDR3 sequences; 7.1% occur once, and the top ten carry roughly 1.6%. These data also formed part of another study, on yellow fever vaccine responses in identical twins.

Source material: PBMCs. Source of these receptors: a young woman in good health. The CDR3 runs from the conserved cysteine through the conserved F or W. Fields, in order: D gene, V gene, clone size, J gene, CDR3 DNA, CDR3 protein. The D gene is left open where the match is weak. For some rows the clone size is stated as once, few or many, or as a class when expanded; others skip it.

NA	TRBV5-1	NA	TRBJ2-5	TGCGCCAGCAGGTGGGAGCCCAAGGAGACCCAGTACTTC	CASRWEPKETQYF
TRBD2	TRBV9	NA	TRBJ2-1	TGTGCCAGCAGCGTAGTAGGACTAGTCTACAATGAGCAGTTCTTC	CASSVVGLVYNEQFF
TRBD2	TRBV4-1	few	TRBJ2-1	TGCGCCAGCAGCCAACCAACTAGCGGGAGGGCCCACAATGAGCAGTTCTTC	CASSQPTSGRAHNEQFF
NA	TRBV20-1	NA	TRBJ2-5	TGCAGTGCAAATGGGCCGTTCCAAGAGACCCAGTACTTC	CSANGPFQETQYF
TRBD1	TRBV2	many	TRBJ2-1	TGTGCCAGCAGTGCTAGGGGGCCCTTCTACAATGAGCAGTTCTTC	CASSARGPFYNEQFF
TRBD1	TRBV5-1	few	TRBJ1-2	TGCGCCAGCAGCTTGGCCGGACAGGGGTCTTCCCTCTATGGCTACACCTTC	CASSLAGQGSSLYGYTF
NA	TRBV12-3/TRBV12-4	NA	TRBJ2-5	TGTGCCAGCAGCCCGAATTGGGGTGGCCAAGAGACCCAGTACTTC	CASSPNWGGQETQYF
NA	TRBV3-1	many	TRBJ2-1	TGTGCCAGCAGCCAGCGGGTGGGGAATGAGCAGTTCTTC	CASSQRVGNEQFF
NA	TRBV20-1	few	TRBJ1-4	TGCAGTGCTAGAGATCGGAGGGCTAATGAAAAACTGTTTTTT	CSARDRRANEKLFF
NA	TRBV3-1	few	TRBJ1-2	TGTGCCAGCACTCCCTCGGATACGACGCGCTATGGCTACACCTTC	CASTPSDTTRYGYTF
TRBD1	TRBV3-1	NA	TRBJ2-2	TGTGCCAGCAGCCCCGGGACAGGGTACGGCGGGGAGCTGTTTTTT	CASSPGTGYGGELFF
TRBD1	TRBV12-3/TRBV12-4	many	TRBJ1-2	TGTGCCAGCAGCCTAAGGGACAGGGGACACTATGGCTACACCTTC	CASSLRDRGHYGYTF
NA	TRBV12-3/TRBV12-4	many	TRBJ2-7	TGTGCCAGCAGGGGACCTTCGGACCACGAGCAGTACTTC	CASRGPSDHEQYF
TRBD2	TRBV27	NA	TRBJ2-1	TGTGCCAGCGGGAGGGGCCAGTACTCCTACAATGAGCAGTTCTTC	CASGRGQYSYNEQFF
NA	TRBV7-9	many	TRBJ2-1	TGTGCCAGCAGCTCCGATCAGATCGAGCAGTTCTTC	CASSSDQIEQFF
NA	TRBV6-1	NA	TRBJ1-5	TGTGCCAGCACCCAGACAGCGTATAGCAATCAGCCCCAGCATTTT	CASTQTAYSNQPQHF
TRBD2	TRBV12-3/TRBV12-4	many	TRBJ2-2	TGTGCCAGCAGTACGAGACTAGCGGGAGGGGAGCTGTTTTTT	CASSTRLAGGELFF
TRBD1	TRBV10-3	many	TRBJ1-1	TGTGCCATCAGTGGACAGGGTACCACTGAAGCTTTCTTT	CAISGQGTTEAFF
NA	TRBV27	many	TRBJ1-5	TGTGCCAGCAGCCGGGGTTCTGGTGGCAATCAGCCCCAGCATTTT	CASSRGSGGNQPQHF
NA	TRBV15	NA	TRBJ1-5	TGTGCCACCAGCAGAGTATCGGCAGGCCTTAGCAATCAGCCCCAGCATTTT	CATSRVSAGLSNQPQHF
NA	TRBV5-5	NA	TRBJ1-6	TGTGCCAGCAGCTCTTGGGCCAATAATTCACCCCTCCACTTT	CASSSWANNSPLHF
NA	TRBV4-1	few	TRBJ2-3	TGCGCCAGCAGCCAAGATCCCCACTTCGCGCAGTATTTT	CASSQDPHFAQYF
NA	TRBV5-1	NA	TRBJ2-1	TGCGCCAGCAGCTTGGGGTGGAGGAGCTCCTACAATGAGCAGTTCTTC	CASSLGWRSSYNEQFF
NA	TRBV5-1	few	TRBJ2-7	TGCGCCAGCAAGGTAGCGGAGACTTCCTACGAGCAGTACTTC	CASKVAETSYEQYF
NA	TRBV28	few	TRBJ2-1	TGTGCCAGCAGTTTATCCGGGAGTGGGGACAATGAGCAGTTCTTC	CASSLSGSGDNEQFF
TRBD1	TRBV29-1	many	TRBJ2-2	TGCAGCGTTAAGACAGGGAGGAACACCGGGGAGCTGTTTTTT	CSVKTGRNTGELFF
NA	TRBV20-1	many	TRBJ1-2	TGCAGTGCCCCCGATTGGACCCCACGATATGGCTACACCTTC	CSAPDWTPRYGYTF
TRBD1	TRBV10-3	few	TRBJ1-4	TGTGCCATCAGTGAAGACAGGGTACGGGAAAAACTGTTTTTT	CAISEDRVREKLFF
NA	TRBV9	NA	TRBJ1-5	TGTGCCAGCAGCGTAGACAAACGCAATCAGCCCCAGCATTTT	CASSVDKRNQPQHF
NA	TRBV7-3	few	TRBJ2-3	TGTGCCAGCAGTCAGATCCCGGGACTTGAAAAGGTAGAACACACAGATACGCAGTATTTT	CASSQIPGLEKVEHTDTQYF
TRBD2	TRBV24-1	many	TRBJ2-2	TGTGCCACCAGTGATCCTGCCGGGACTAGCGGGATCCCACCCGGGGAGCTGTTTTTT	CATSDPAGTSGIPPGELFF
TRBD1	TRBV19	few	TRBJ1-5	TGTGCCAGTAGTGGGACAGGGGGTAAGCCCCAGCATTTT	CASSGTGGKPQHF
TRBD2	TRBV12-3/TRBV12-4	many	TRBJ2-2	TGTGCCAGCACCAGACTAGCGGGAGCCGGGGAGCTGTTTTTT	CASTRLAGAGELFF
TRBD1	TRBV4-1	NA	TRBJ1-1	TGCGCCAGCAGCCAAGACTTTGACAGGGGAATGAACACTGAAGCTTTCTTT	CASSQDFDRGMNTEAFF
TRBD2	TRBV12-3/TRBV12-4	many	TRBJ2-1	TGTGCCAGCAGTTTAACTAGCGGCCTCTCCTACAATGAGCAGTTCTTC	CASSLTSGLSYNEQFF
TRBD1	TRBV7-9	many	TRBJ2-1	TGTGCCAGCAGCTCAAAGGGGGCATCCTACAATGAGCAGTTCTTC	CASSSKGASYNEQFF
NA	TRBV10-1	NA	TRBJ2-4	TGCGCCAGCAGTGAAGGGCGCAGGAAAAACATTCAGTACTTC	CASSEGRRKNIQYF
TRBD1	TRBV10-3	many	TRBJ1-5	TGTGCCATCAGTGAGGGTCGGGGGACAGCCAATCAGCCCCAGCATTTT	CAISEGRGTANQPQHF
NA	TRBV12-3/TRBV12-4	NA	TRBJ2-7	TGTGCCAGCAGTTTTAGTCGGGAAACGTTCGAGCAGTACTTC	CASSFSRETFEQYF
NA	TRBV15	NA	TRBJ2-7	TGTGCCACCAGCAGAGATGCCCCTCGTTGGTCCTACGAGCAGTACTTC	CATSRDAPRWSYEQYF
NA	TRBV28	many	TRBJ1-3	TGTGCCAGCCTAACGACGCTCGGAAACACCATATATTTT	CASLTTLGNTIYF
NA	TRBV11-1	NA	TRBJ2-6	TGTGCCAGCAGCTTAGTCGGACATATCGGCTCTGGGGCCAACGTCCTGACTTTC	CASSLVGHIGSGANVLTF
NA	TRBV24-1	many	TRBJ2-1	TGTGCCACCAGTGATTTCGGCGCAAATGAGCAGTTCTTC	CATSDFGANEQFF
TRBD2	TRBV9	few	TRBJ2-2	TGTGCCAGCAGCAGAGGGACTAGCGGGAGATCCGGGGAGCTGTTTTTT	CASSRGTSGRSGELFF
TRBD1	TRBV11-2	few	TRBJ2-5	TGTGCCAGCAGCGACGGGACAGGCCGACAAGAGACCCAGTACTTC	CASSDGTGRQETQYF
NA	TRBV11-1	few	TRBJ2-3	TGTGCCAGCAGCTTAGCGCTGGTTGTCCAGGGGAAAACAGATACGCAGTATTTT	CASSLALVVQGKTDTQYF
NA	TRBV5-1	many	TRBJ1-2	TGCGCCAGCAGGGCGGACAGTAACTATGGCTACACCTTC	CASRADSNYGYTF
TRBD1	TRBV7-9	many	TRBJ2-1	TGTGCCAGCAGCTCGCCGACAGGGGGCAATGAGCAGTTCTTC	CASSSPTGGNEQFF
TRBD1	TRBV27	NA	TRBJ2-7	TGTGCCAGCAGTTTCCGGACAGGGGTCTACGAGCAGTACTTC	CASSFRTGVYEQYF
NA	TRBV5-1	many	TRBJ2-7	TGCGCCAGCAGCCTCCGACAGGAGGGGAACGAGCAGTACTTC	CASSLRQEGNEQYF
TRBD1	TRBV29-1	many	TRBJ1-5	TGCAGCGTTGTGCAGGGGGTTGGTCAGCCCCAGCATTTT	CSVVQGVGQPQHF
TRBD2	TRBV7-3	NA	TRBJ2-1	TGTGCCAGCTCTAGTTCAAGCGGGAAGGGTGAGCAGTTCTTC	CASSSSSGKGEQFF
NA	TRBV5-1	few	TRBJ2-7	TGCGCCAGCAGCACCCCCTTTAGTGGGGCCGAGCAGTACTTC	CASSTPFSGAEQYF
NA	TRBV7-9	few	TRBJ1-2	TGTGCCAGCAGCCCGTATAACTATGGCTACACCTTC	CASSPYNYGYTF
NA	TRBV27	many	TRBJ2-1	TGTGCCAGCAGTTTAAGCAGGGTTTTTTACAATGAGCAGTTCTTC	CASSLSRVFYNEQFF